This paragraph reports one T cell receptor beta chain. The antigen is undetermined. Semi-nested PCR with Nested Universal Primer A followed constant-region reverse priming of full-length variable regions. One entry per CDR3 protein results from TCRdb running MiXCR on the 5' RACE reads. The sample has about 5,800 distinct CDR3 sequences; 69% are singletons. Study observations and caveats: The larger cohort examined one V-J beta rearrangement, not whole repertoires. Tumor-infiltrating Treg TCR alpha and beta sequences overlapped most with tumor naive CD4+ T cells, then blood naive.

What was sequenced was memory CD4+ T cells sorted from a lymph node. As for subset: memory CD4+ T cells, CD4+CD45RO+CD25-. This receptor was taken from a female donor with breast cancer.

The CDR3 protein is CASSLGDFNQPQHF. CDR3 nucleotides: TGTGCCAGCAGTTTAGGGGATTTTAATCAGCCCCAGCATTTT. This chain links TRBV12-3 or TRBV12-4 with TRBJ1-5; D gene uncertain. The V and J ends lost 1 base and 4 bases respectively, with 8 bases between them. CDR3 size: 14 residues.